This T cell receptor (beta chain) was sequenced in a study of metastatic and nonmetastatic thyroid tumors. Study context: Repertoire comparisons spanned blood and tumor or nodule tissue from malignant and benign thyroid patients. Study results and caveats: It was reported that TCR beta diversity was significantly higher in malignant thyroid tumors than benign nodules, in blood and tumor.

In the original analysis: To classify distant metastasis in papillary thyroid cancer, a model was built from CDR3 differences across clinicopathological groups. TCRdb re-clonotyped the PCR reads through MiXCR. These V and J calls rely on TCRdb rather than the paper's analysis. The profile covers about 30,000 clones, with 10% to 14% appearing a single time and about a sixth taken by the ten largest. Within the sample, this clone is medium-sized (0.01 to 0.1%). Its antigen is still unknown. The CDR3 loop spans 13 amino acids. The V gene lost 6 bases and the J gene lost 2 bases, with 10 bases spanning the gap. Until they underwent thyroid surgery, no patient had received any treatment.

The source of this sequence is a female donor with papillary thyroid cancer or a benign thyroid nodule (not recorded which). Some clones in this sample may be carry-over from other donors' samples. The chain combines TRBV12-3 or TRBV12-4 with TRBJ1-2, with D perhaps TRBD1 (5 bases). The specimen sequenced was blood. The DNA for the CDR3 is TGTGCCAGCAGCCTCCCAGGGAACTATGGCTACACCTTC. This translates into CASSLPGNYGYTF.